This TCR beta chain was found in a study of blood T cell repertoires in COVID-19. Produced via immunoSEQ multiplex PCR; TCRdb's table is partial and in-frame only. The data show some 88,000 clones, 85% seen once. The CDR3 runs 14 residues. V lost 4 bases and J lost 7; bases outside the gene matches: 7. Germline V gene sequence: CDR1 SGHTA, CDR2 FQGNSA. Sequenced: peripheral blood. The V gene is TRBV7-2, the J gene TRBJ2-1, with TRBD2 identical over 7 bases. This clonotype was sampled from a woman aged 70 to 79 with acute or convalescent COVID-19. As DNA, the CDR3 is TGTGCCAGCAGCTCTTGGGCTAGCGGAAATGAGCAGTTCTTC. Protein sequence: CASSSWASGNEQFF.